A selection of T cell receptor beta chains follows, all from one sample in a study of blood T cell repertoires in COVID-19. Here immunoSEQ multiplex PCR was the method, and the copy in TCRdb shows in-frame clones only, minus some. Of about 63,000 clones in the sample, 70% to 85% were seen once. Sequencing used peripheral blood. The receptors were gathered from a human donor in a cohort sampled during active COVID-19. CDR3s include the opening cysteine and the closing phenylalanine or tryptophan. The D gene is left open where the match is weak. Size is omitted from some rows. Given values are once, few, many or a class for expanded clones.

14 TRBD1 TRBJ1-4 - TRBV20-1 CSANDPGGYEKLFF TGCAGTGCTAATGATCCAGGGGGCTATGAAAAACTGTTTTTT
13 - TRBJ1-1 - TRBV14 CASSQQGYTEAFF TGTGCCAGCAGCCAGCAGGGTTATACTGAAGCTTTCTTT
15 - TRBJ2-1 - TRBV5-6 CASSLYGGEYNEQFF TGTGCCAGCAGCTTGTATGGGGGCGAGTACAATGAGCAGTTCTTC
12 - TRBJ2-1 - TRBV11-3 CASSLTSHEQFF TGTGCCAGCAGCTTAACAAGTCATGAGCAGTTCTTC
17 TRBD2 TRBJ2-5 - TRBV4-3 CASSSRISGTSGVTQYF TGCGCCAGCAGCTCTCGTATTTCCGGGACTAGCGGTGTGACCCAGTACTTC
16 - TRBJ2-3 - TRBV4-2 CASSQDHQGDTDTQYF TGTGCCAGCAGCCAAGATCACCAAGGGGATACAGATACGCAGTATTTT
15 TRBD2 TRBJ2-5 - TRBV5-4 CASSLRLAGGETQYF TGTGCCAGCAGCTTGAGGCTAGCGGGAGGAGAGACCCAGTACTTC
13 - TRBJ2-1 - TRBV6-5 CASSKGAYNEQFF TGTGCCAGCAGCAAGGGGGCCTACAATGAGCAGTTCTTC
15 TRBD1 TRBJ2-2 few TRBV5-8 CASSLLDRDTGELFF TGTGCCAGCAGCTTATTGGACAGGGACACCGGGGAGCTGTTTTTT
15 - TRBJ1-1 - TRBV11-2 CASSLVGGLNTEAFF TGTGCCAGCAGCTTAGTGGGGGGGTTGAACACTGAAGCTTTCTTT
12 - TRBJ2-5 - TRBV12-5 CASGRSQETQYF TGTGCTAGTGGCCGGAGCCAAGAGACCCAGTACTTC
17 TRBD1 TRBJ2-7 - TRBV7-8 CASSAYRDRGQRYEQYF TGTGCCAGCAGCGCGTACCGGGACAGGGGGCAGCGCTACGAGCAGTACTTC
13 - TRBJ1-6 - TRBV5-8 CASSLEGASPLHF TGTGCCAGCAGCTTGGAAGGGGCCTCACCCCTCCACTTT
13 - TRBJ2-2 - TRBV11-3 CASGLGQTGELFF TGTGCCAGCGGATTGGGACAAACCGGGGAGCTGTTTTTT
16 - TRBJ2-3 - TRBV19 CASRPTSGVGTDTQYF TGTGCCAGTAGGCCAACCTCGGGAGTCGGCACAGATACGCAGTATTTT
14 - TRBJ1-5 - TRBV7-2 CASSLGASNQPQHF TGTGCCAGCAGCTTAGGAGCCAGCAATCAGCCCCAGCATTTT
13 - TRBJ2-1 - TRBV29-1 CSVERERYDEQFF TGCAGCGTTGAGAGGGAACGGTACGATGAGCAGTTCTTC
16 - TRBJ2-2 - TRBV4-1 CASSQDQGQGHGELFF TGCGCCAGCAGCCAAGATCAGGGGCAGGGGCACGGGGAGCTGTTTTTT
13 TRBD2 TRBJ2-7 - TRBV28 CASSLFPGLEQYF TGTGCCAGCAGTTTATTCCCGGGACTAGAGCAGTACTTC
14 TRBD1 TRBJ1-5 - TRBV28 CASSADRVGVPQHF TGTGCCAGCAGTGCCGACAGGGTTGGGGTGCCCCAGCATTTT
12 - TRBJ1-1 - TRBV7-9 CASSKQDTEAFF TGTGCCAGCAGCAAACAGGACACTGAAGCTTTCTTT
12 TRBD1 TRBJ1-1 few TRBV28 CASIRGDTEAFF TGTGCCAGCATCAGGGGGGACACTGAAGCTTTCTTT
15 TRBD2 TRBJ2-7 - TRBV5-1 CASSPLTSGSYEQYF TGCGCCAGCAGCCCCCTGACTAGCGGATCCTACGAGCAGTACTTC
16 TRBD1 TRBJ2-7 - TRBV3-1/TRBV3-2 CASSQVLRQGSPEQYF TGTGCCAGCAGCCAAGTCCTTAGACAGGGCTCTCCCGAGCAGTACTTC
14 TRBD1 TRBJ1-2 - TRBV6-5 CASSYTGVNYGYTF TGTGCCAGCAGTTATACAGGGGTTAACTATGGCTACACCTTC